This T cell receptor beta chain derives from a study of shared clonotypes between healthy human individuals. Study outcomes and limitations: When compared with the clonotypes that were shared by all four sorted-subset donors, the non-shared clonotypes turned out to have lower generation probabilities.

Trimming shortened V by 4 bases and J by 7 bases, and 11 bases separated the two germline ends. Germline values: CDR1 GTSNPN, CDR2 SVGIG (reference sequence). This CDR3 is built from 12 residues. Comments on this clone: Its target is unknown.

Several immunoSEQ 96-well plates shared each subset's DNA, each plate a replicate. Replicate sorted-subset PCRs were loaded with 150 to 250 ng DNA, 31,000 or so T cell genomes. The repertoire was sequenced with immunoSEQ multiplex PCR; TCRdb's copy has only in-frame clones and lacks some. The table has over a million clones, 60% to 80% seen once. The V and J genes are TRBV30 and TRBJ2-4; perhaps TRBD1 as D (7 bases). The clonotype comes from a man aged 18 to 30 in good health. Material: memory CD4+ T cells sorted from blood. Subset: CD45RA-negative fraction. As DNA, the CDR3 is TGTGCCTGGAAACAGGGGAGGAACATTCAGTACTTC. The encoded protein is CAWKQGRNIQYF.